This T cell receptor beta chain was obtained from a study of T cell responses to AZD1222 COVID-19 vaccine. For this clone: Its cognate antigen is unknown.

Profiling relied on immunoSEQ multiplex PCR, and the TCRdb table lists in-frame clones only, not all of them. The sample lists roughly 150,000 clones, around 88% seen once, with around 2% in the top ten. Study findings and constraints: The study sampled repertoires only after the peak T cell response. Reportedly, close to half of spike-specific TCRs are directed against unmutated variant regions. Only 5 or 6 AZD1222 recipients were seropositive at baseline.

CDR1 is SEHNR and CDR2 is FQNEAQ in the germline V gene (reference sequence). Trimming took 1 base from V and 1 from J; bases not matched to a gene: 15. This CDR3 contains 19 residues. This TCR derives from an adult in good health. Sequencing was performed on peripheral blood, taken on day 0 of AZD1222 vaccination. V usage is TRBV7-9 and J usage is TRBJ1-1; 7 nucleotides line up with TRBD1. CDR3 DNA sequence: TGTGCCAGCAGCTTAGAAGTGGGGACAGCCTTTTTCCGGAACACTGAAGCTTTCTTT. Protein: CASSLEVGTAFFRNTEAFF.